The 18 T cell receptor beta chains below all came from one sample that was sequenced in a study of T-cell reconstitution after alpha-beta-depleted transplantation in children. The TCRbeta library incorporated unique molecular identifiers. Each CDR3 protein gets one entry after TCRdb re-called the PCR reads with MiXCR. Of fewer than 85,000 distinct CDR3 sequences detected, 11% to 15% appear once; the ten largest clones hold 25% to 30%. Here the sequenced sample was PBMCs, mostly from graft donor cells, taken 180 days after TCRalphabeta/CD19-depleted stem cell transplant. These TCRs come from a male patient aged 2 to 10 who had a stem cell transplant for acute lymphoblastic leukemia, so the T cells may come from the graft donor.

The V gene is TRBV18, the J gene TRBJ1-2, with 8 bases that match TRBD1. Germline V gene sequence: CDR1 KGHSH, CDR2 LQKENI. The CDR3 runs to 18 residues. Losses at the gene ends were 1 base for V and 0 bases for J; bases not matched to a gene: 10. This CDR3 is CASSPRTGNSLANYGYTF. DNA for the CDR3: TGTGCCAGCTCACCACGGACAGGGAATTCCCTCGCTAACTATGGCTACACCTTC.

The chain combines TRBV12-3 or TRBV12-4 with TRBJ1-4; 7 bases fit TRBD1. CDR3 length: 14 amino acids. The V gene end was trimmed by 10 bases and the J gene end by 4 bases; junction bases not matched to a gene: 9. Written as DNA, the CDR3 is TGTGCCACTAGGAGAAGACAGGGTAATGAAAAACTGTTTTTT. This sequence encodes CATRRRQGNEKLFF.

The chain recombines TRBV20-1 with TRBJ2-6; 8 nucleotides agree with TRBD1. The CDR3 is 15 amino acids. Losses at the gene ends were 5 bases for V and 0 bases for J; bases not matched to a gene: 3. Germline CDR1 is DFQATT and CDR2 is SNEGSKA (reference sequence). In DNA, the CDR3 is TGCAGTGCTCAGGGGGCCCCCTCTGGGGCCAACGTCCTGACTTTC. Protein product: CSAQGAPSGANVLTF.

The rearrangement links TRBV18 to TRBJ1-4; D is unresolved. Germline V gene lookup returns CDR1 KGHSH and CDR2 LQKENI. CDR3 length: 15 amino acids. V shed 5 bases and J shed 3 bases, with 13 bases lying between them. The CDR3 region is CASSALLNPNEKLFF. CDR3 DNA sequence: TGTGCCAGCTCAGCACTACTCAACCCTAATGAAAAACTGTTTTTT.

The DNA for the CDR3 is TGTGCCAGCAGCTTAAGGGTGAAGATGGGCTCGGATACGCAGTATTTT. Translating it yields CASSLRVKMGSDTQYF. The chain couples TRBV7-9 to TRBJ2-3, with D unclear. The V end was cut by 2 bases, the J end by 6 bases, with 18 bases between. The CDR3 is 16 amino acids. From germline, CDR1 is SEHNR and CDR2 FQNEAQ (reference sequence).

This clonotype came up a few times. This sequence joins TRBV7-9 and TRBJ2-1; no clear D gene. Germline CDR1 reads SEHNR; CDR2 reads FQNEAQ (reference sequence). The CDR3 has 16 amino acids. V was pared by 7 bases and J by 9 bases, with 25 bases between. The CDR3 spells CASILPSRILSSEQFF. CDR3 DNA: TGTGCCAGCATCCTCCCGTCACGGATCCTTAGTAGTGAGCAGTTCTTC.

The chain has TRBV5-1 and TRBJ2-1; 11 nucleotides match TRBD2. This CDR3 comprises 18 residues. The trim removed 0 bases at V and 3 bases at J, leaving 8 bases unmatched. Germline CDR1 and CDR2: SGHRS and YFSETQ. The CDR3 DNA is TGCGCCAGCAGCTTGGGGCGACTAGCGGGACAAGGCTACAATGAGCAGTTCTTC. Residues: CASSLGRLAGQGYNEQFF.

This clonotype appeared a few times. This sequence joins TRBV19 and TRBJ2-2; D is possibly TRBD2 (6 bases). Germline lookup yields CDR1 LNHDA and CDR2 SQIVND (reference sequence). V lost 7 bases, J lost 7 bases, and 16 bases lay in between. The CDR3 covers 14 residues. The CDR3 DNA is TGTGCCAGTACGACGGGAGTTACGGACGGGGAGCTGTTTTTT. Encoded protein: CASTTGVTDGELFF.

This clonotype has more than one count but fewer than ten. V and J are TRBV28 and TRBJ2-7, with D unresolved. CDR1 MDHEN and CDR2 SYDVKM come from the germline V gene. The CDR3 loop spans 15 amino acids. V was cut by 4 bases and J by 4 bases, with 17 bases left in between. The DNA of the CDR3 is TGTGCCAGCAGTTCCCTCCTTCGACACCAATACGAGCAGTACTTC. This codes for CASSSLLRHQYEQYF.

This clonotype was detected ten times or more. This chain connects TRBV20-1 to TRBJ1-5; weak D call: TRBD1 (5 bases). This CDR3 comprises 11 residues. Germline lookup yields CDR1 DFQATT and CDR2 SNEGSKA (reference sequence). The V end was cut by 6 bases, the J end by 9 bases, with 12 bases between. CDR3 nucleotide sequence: TGCAGTGCGCGGGGCCCGGGGCCCCAGCATTTT. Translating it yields CSARGPGPQHF.

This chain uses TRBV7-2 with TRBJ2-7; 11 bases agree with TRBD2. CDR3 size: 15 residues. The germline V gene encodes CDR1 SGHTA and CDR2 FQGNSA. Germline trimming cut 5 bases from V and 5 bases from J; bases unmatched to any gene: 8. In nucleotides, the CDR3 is TGTGCCAGCAGCCCGGTAGCGGGAGGGACCCACGAGCAGTACTTC. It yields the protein CASSPVAGGTHEQYF.

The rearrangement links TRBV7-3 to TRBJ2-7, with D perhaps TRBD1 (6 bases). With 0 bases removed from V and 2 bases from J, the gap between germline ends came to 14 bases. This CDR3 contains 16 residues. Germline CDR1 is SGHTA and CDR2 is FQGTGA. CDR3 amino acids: CASSLTGAQTTYEQYF. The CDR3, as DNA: TGTGCCAGCAGCTTAACGGGGGCCCAGACAACCTACGAGCAGTACTTC.

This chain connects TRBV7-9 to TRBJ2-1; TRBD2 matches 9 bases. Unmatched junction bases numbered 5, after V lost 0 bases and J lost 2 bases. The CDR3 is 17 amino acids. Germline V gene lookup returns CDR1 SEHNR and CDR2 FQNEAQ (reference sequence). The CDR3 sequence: CASSLATSGGPYNEQFF. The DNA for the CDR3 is TGTGCCAGCAGCTTAGCGACTAGCGGAGGACCCTACAATGAGCAGTTCTTC.

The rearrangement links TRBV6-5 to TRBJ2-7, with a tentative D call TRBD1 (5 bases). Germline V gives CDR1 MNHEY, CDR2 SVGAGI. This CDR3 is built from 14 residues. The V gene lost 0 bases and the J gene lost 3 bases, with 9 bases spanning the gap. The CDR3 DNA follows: TGTGCCAGCAGTTACTCGGGGCCGAGCTACGAGCAGTACTTC. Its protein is CASSYSGPSYEQYF.

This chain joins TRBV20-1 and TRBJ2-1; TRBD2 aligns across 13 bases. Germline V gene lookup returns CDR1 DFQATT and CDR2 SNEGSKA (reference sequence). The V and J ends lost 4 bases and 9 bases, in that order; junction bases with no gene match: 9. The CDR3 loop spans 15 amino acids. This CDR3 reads CSAKTSGLAGREQFF. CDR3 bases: TGCAGTGCTAAGACCTCGGGACTAGCGGGACGTGAGCAGTTCTTC.

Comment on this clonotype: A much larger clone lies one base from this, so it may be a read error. CDR3 nucleotide sequence: TGCGCCAGCAGCTCGGGACATTCTAAAGAGACCCGGTACTTC. This gives the protein CASSSGHSKETRYF. The rearrangement links TRBV5-1 to TRBJ2-5; D might be TRBD1 (6 bases). The CDR3 contains 14 residues. Germline V CDR1 and CDR2: SGHRS, YFSETQ.

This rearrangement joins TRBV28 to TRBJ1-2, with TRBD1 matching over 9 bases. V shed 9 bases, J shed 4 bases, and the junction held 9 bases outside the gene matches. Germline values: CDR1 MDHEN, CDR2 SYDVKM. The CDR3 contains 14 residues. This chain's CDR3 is CASGLDRGSYGYTF. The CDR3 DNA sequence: TGTGCCAGTGGCTTGGACAGGGGATCCTATGGCTACACCTTC.

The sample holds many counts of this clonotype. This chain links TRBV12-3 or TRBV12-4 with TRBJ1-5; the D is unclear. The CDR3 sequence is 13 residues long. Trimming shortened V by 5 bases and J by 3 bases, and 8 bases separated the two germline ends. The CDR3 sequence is CASSPYANQPQHF. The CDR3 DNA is TGTGCCAGCAGTCCCTACGCCAATCAGCCCCAGCATTTT.